This record looks at one TCR beta chain sequence and its context. Its antigen remains unidentified. No clone much larger than this one lies a single base away; base qualities are absent. This entry comes from a study of CD8 T cells in Susac syndrome (dated by TCRdb to the late 2010s). At the level of the whole study: Of the Susac syndrome patients who were sequenced, eight were in clinical remission while 5 or 6 had clinically active disease. At blood withdrawal, Susac syndrome patients were either therapy-naive, taking corticosteroids (in some cases with IVIg as well), or taking IVIg alone. The study used repertoire sequencing to test whether antigen drove CD8+ T cell activation and differentiation in Susac syndrome. The study compared CD8+ T cell repertoire clonality among around 11 healthy donors, approximately 14 Susac syndrome patients and some 16 multiple sclerosis patients.

The research as a whole found: Clonal expansion was seen in Susac syndrome CD8+ repertoires, peaking in CD8+ TEMRA cells and being greater in clinically active patients than in remitting ones. The number of individuals in the TCR sequencing and HLA analysis was recognized as being relatively small. In the total CD8+ and CD8+ TEMRA repertoires, more than 15 and five Susac-specific public clones, respectively, were identified.

High-throughput TCR beta sequencing profiled peripheral blood CD8+ and CD4+ T cells from healthy donors, Susac syndrome patients and multiple sclerosis patients. Recently defined diagnostic criteria for definite or probable disease were met by the Susac syndrome patients. CD8+ TEMRA cells were enriched by FACS, while bulk CD8+ and CD4+ T cells were purified by magnetic negative isolation. Blood was collected in EDTA tubes and processed within 24 hours, with PBMCs isolated through density gradient centrifugation. PBMCs intended for TCR sequencing were frozen in liquid nitrogen and were later thawed in a 37 degrees C water bath. The sorted or isolated CD4+, CD8+ and CD8+ TEMRA cells reached a purity of at least 90%. RNA was extracted using the RNeasy kit, and about 0.45 to 1 ug of the RNA was reverse transcribed with random hexamers. The immunoSEQ multiplex PCR assay, covering 54 Vbeta and 13 Jbeta segments, was used to amplify TCR beta CDR3 regions. PCR amplification bias was corrected using a synthetic template baseline for primer optimization and computational correction. The authors processed their data as follows. Only productive sequences were kept, with reads annotated to V, D and J genes according to IMGT and analyzed in immunoSEQ Analyzer. Clonality was calculated as one minus the Shannon entropy normalized by log2 of the number of productive unique sequences. For each patient and control, public and private clones were evaluated within the 100 most prevalent clones. Clones were defined as Susac-specific when absent from the healthy and MS cohorts, from about 1,100 published viral clones and from other ImmuneACCESS disease sequences. TCRdb reprocessing: public reads trimmed at Q25 with fastp, clones called with MiXCR, in-frame beta chains kept. A single entry per CDR3 protein holds the most common genes and DNA from its merged rows. TCRdb, not the original authors, processed these V and J calls. The sample has about 120,000 distinct CDR3 sequences on record, roughly 94% of them singletons. The ten biggest clones cover around 0.28% of the sample.

The sequencing input was CD8+ T cells from PBMCs. The TCR comes from a human donor with Susac syndrome.

The nucleotide sequence is TGTGCCAGCAGTGACTTCTTTGCCTATGGCTACACCTTC. This encodes CASSDFFAYGYTF. Recombination joined TRBV6-4 with TRBJ1-2, with the identity of the D gene unclear. The cysteine opens and the phenylalanine closes a CDR3 of 13 amino acids. This entry keeps only the CDR3 DNA: 39 bases, framed from base 1. V and J lose 1 base and 4 bases, and a span of 7 bases separates them. Via the germline V gene, CDR1 is MRHNA and CDR2 SNTAGT.